A single sample is the source of the 25 T cell receptor beta chains below, sequenced in a study of blood T cells in healthy people across ages. Combining a sample-barcoded 5' primer with a J-beta primer mix, a second PCR ran for about 7 to 11 cycles. TCRdb reprocessed the 5' RACE reads with MiXCR, giving one entry per CDR3 protein. The repertoire holds 750,000 to 1,000,000 distinct CDR3 sequences, with roughly 29% as singletons. These data were likewise used in another study, on T cells of mothers and their children.

The sample was blood. The receptors were sampled from a woman in her forties in good health.

The chain carries TRBV3-1 and TRBJ2-5; D ambiguous. Gene TRBJ2-7 matches the end of the DNA better, so the J call may be wrong. CDR3 size: 14 residues. Germline CDR1 reads LGHDT; CDR2 reads YNNKEL (reference sequence). The CDR3: CASSQGGVLDEQYF. Written as DNA, the CDR3 is TGTGCCAGCAGCCAAGGTGGGGTTCTGGACGAGCAGTACTTC.

This clonotype was observed a few times. The chain couples TRBV7-2 to TRBJ1-5, with 8 positions matching TRBD1. V dropped 5 bases and J dropped 0; count of bases not matched to a gene: 3. The length of the CDR3 is 15 residues. Germline loops: CDR1 SGHTA, CDR2 FQGNSA. The CDR3 loop reads CASSPDRVSNQPQHF. The CDR3 nucleotides are TGTGCCAGCAGCCCGGACAGGGTTAGCAATCAGCCCCAGCATTTT.

This clonotype was detected ten times or more. V is TRBV7-2 and J is TRBJ2-1; tentative D call: TRBD1 (5 bases). The ends were cut back, 2 bases at V and 0 bases at J, with 11 bases in the middle. The CDR3 consists of 16 residues. Germline V gene sequence: CDR1 SGHTA, CDR2 FQGNSA. CDR3: CASSLRGRSSYNEQFF. CDR3 DNA: TGTGCCAGCAGCTTAAGGGGCAGGAGCTCCTACAATGAGCAGTTCTTC. Drawing the rest from reference TRBV7-2 and TRBJ2-1, the complete variable domain is GAGVSQSPSNKVTEKGKDVELRCDPISGHTALYWYRQSLGQGLEFLIYFQGNSAPDKSGLPSDRFSAERTGGSVSTLTIQRTQQEDSAVYLCASSLRGRSSYNEQFFGPGTRLTVL.

V gene TRBV5-5 combines with J gene TRBJ1-2, with D possibly being TRBD1 (5 bases). CDR3 size: 15 residues. Germline V gene lookup returns CDR1 SGHKS and CDR2 YYEKEE (reference sequence). Trimming took 2 bases from V and 3 from J, leaving 14 bases between them. CDR3 sequence: CASSLRDGVDYGYTF. The CDR3 region has the DNA TGTGCCAGCAGCTTACGGGACGGAGTTGACTATGGCTACACCTTC.

Of note for this clonotype: This may be a read error, as it is one base from a much larger clone. As DNA, the CDR3 is TGTGCCAGCAGTCGAGCGGGGGCCGCCAGTACAGATACGCAGTATTTT. Protein product: CASSRAGAASTDTQYF. The V gene is TRBV6-4, the J gene TRBJ2-3; the match to TRBD2 covers 8 bases. J lost 3 bases, V lost 5 bases, and 10 bases had no gene match. The CDR3 is 16 amino acids. Germline V gene data show CDR1 as MRHNA and CDR2 as SNTAGT.

This chain joins TRBV5-1 and TRBJ2-1; 8 bases are a match to TRBD2. This CDR3 contains 18 residues. V gave up 0 bases and J gave up 2 bases; unmatched junction bases: 10. The germline V gene encodes CDR1 SGHRS and CDR2 YFSETQ. DNA of the CDR3: TGCGCCAGCAGCTTGGCCCCCGCGGCGGGGGGCCCCTACAATGAGCAGTTCTTC. As protein: CASSLAPAAGGPYNEQFF. Full variable domain (missing parts from reference TRBV5-1 and TRBJ2-1): KAGVTQTPRYLIKTRGQQVTLSCSPISGHRSVSWYQQTPGQGLQFLFEYFSETQRNKGNFPGRFSGRQFSNSRSEMNVSTLELGDSALYLCASSLAPAAGGPYNEQFFGPGTRLTVL.

This clonotype has a handful of counts. This could be a read error, since a much larger clone is one nucleotide away. J is TRBJ2-7 and V is TRBV3-1, with D uncertain. Per the germline V gene, CDR1 is LGHDT and CDR2 is YNNKEL (reference sequence). The CDR3 spans 14 residues. The CDR3 region is CVSSQGNFAYEQYF. CDR3 coding DNA: TGTGTCAGCAGCCAAGGAAACTTCGCCTACGAGCAGTACTTC.

This clonotype was counted between two and nine times. The chain uses TRBV12-3 or TRBV12-4 and TRBJ1-1, with D unresolved. V was shortened by 7 bases and J by 0 bases, with 9 bases between the two germline ends. The CDR3 is 13 amino acids. CDR3 DNA sequence: TGTGCCAGCACCTACCGGATGAACACTGAAGCTTTCTTT. Translated: CASTYRMNTEAFF.

Comments on this clonotype: Being one base from a much bigger clone, this may be a read error. The CDR3 here is CANSFGLANYGYTF. CDR3 DNA sequence: TGTGCCAACAGTTTCGGGCTGGCTAACTATGGCTACACCTTC. This rearrangement joins TRBV28 to TRBJ1-2; D is ambiguous. The CDR3 has 14 residues. Germline-derived CDR1 and CDR2 are MDHEN and SYDVKM.

V usage is TRBV9 and J usage is TRBJ2-5, with 9 bases fitting TRBD1. V lost 7 bases to trimming and J lost 2 bases; unmatched junction nucleotides: 9. CDR3 length: 15 residues. Germline V gives CDR1 SGDLS, CDR2 YYNGEE. DNA for the CDR3: TGTGCCAGCCAGCCCGGGACAGGGTTACAAGAGACCCAGTACTTC. It encodes CASQPGTGLQETQYF.

Note on this clonotype: It may be a read error: a sequence one base away is much more abundant. The chain recombines TRBV6-5 with TRBJ2-4, with D possibly being TRBD2 (6 bases). The length of the CDR3 is 13 residues. CDR1 is MNHEY, CDR2 SVGAGI, per germline. CDR3 amino acids: CARRRGWRETQDF. CDR3 DNA sequence: TGTGCCAGACGACGGGGGTGGAGGGAGACCCAGGACTTC.

The sample holds many counts of this clonotype. The gene calls are TRBV4-2 and TRBJ2-5, with D perhaps TRBD1 (6 bases). CDR1 and CDR2 from the germline V gene are LGHNA and YNFKEQ. With 0 bases removed from V and 2 bases from J, the gap between germline ends came to 10 bases. This CDR3 is built from 15 residues. This CDR3 reads CASSQDGQPQETQYF. The CDR3 bases are TGTGCCAGCAGCCAAGATGGACAGCCACAAGAGACCCAGTACTTC.

The rearrangement joins TRBV28 to TRBJ2-5, with a weak D call TRBD2 (7 bases). The closer fit of TRBJ2-7 to the DNA end suggests the J call may be wrong. The germline V gene encodes CDR1 MDHEN and CDR2 SYDVKM. The CDR3 length is 15 residues. The CDR3 DNA reads as TGTGCCAGCAGTTTTGCCGGTGCGGGGGCCAACGAGCAGTACTTC. The encoded protein is CASSFAGAGANEQYF.

This clonotype was recorded once. A read error may explain this, as a much larger clone is one base away. The chain combines TRBV7-2 with TRBJ2-1; D gene unclear. The CDR3 length is 13 residues. Looked up from germline, CDR1 is SGHTA and CDR2 is FQGNSA. The CDR3 region is CASSTSSYNVQFF. CDR3 DNA sequence: TGTGCCAGCAGCACCTCATCCTACAATGTGCAGTTCTTC.

This chain links TRBV20-1 with TRBJ1-1; possibly TRBD1 for D (5 bases). Germline CDR1 DFQATT, CDR2 SNEGSKA (reference sequence). This CDR3 spans 13 amino acids. Trimming left V 2 bases short and J 0 bases short, with 7 bases between. This CDR3 reads CSARRGVNTEAFF. The CDR3 DNA follows: TGCAGTGCTAGACGAGGGGTGAACACTGAAGCTTTCTTT.

There are a few counts of this clonotype. The rearrangement joins TRBV12-3 or TRBV12-4 to TRBJ1-2, with D uncertain. This CDR3 is 12 amino acids long. V was clipped by 7 bases and J by 4 bases, with 10 bases between them. DNA for the CDR3: TGTGCCAGCAATCCGGGCCCCTATGGCTACACCTTC. It is translated as CASNPGPYGYTF.

The chain has TRBV18 and TRBJ2-1; 9 bases align to TRBD2. The J call may be in error: the DNA end matches TRBJ2-7 better. This CDR3 has 15 amino acids. In germline, CDR1 is KGHSH, CDR2 LQKENI. The CDR3 nucleotides are TGTGCCAGCTCAGCGGGAGGGGGGGTCTACAATGAGCAGTACTTC. It encodes CASSAGGGVYNEQYF.

V and J are TRBV4-1 and TRBJ1-1; D is undetermined. CDR3 length: 14 amino acids. Looked up from germline, CDR1 is MGHRA and CDR2 is YSYEKL. The V end was cut by 0 bases, the J end by 7 bases, with 12 bases between. CDR3 sequence (DNA): TGCGCCAGCAGCCAAGAACCGCGGGCCCTTGAAGCTTTCTTT. Residues: CASSQEPRALEAFF.

Comment on this clonotype: An end of the junction does not agree with germline; a read error may underlie this. This rearrangement joins TRBV6-2 or TRBV6-3 to TRBJ2-1; no firm D call. The CDR3 runs 11 residues. The V gene's germline CDR1 is MNHEY and CDR2 SVGEGT. The CDR3 sequence: CASSYPNEQIF. Here the CDR3 DNA reads TGTGCCAGCAGTTATCCCAATGAGCAGATCTTC.

This clonotype was seen more than once but under ten times. This rearrangement joins TRBV28 to TRBJ2-2, with a possible D match to TRBD1 (5 bases). Germline CDR1 MDHEN, CDR2 SYDVKM. The CDR3 length is 15 residues. V was trimmed by 8 bases and J by 1 base, leaving 14 bases between them. The CDR3 loop is CASLWGSENTGELFF. In DNA, the CDR3 is TGTGCCAGCCTTTGGGGCAGCGAGAACACCGGGGAGCTGTTTTTT.

A few counts support this clonotype. One end of the junction is discordant with germline, which a read error may explain. This rearrangement joins TRBV20-1 to TRBJ2-4, with 8 bases identical to TRBD1. With the DNA end fitting TRBJ2-7 better, the J assignment may be wrong. The CDR3 is 14 amino acids. The germline V gene has CDR1 DFQATT and CDR2 SNEGSKA (reference sequence). CDR3 DNA: TGTAGTGCTAGGCCAGGGGGCATAGCCTACGAGCAGTACTTC. This sequence encodes CSARPGGIAYEQYF.

The V gene is TRBV12-3 or TRBV12-4, the J gene TRBJ1-5, with 7 bases that match TRBD1. The length of the CDR3 is 18 residues. The V gene end was trimmed by 1 base and the J gene end by 0 bases; junction bases not matched to a gene: 9. CDR3 sequence (DNA): TGTGCCAGCAGTTTAGACAGGGGCCTCTTCTATAGCAATCAGCCCCAGCATTTT. Protein product: CASSLDRGLFYSNQPQHF.

This clonotype was found many times. The V call is TRBV20-1, the J call TRBJ1-2, with a possible D match to TRBD1 (6 bases). Per germline, CDR1 DFQATT and CDR2 SNEGSKA (reference sequence). The V end was cut by 1 base, the J end by 4 bases, with 16 bases between. This CDR3 comprises 15 residues. The CDR3 nucleotides are TGCAGTGCTAGAGCCGCTCCCAGGGGCGTCTATGGCTACACCTTC. Its protein is CSARAAPRGVYGYTF.

This clonotype was picked up many times. Written as DNA, the CDR3 is TGTGCCAGCAGCGTACGGAATCTACCACAAGAGACCCAGTACTTC. Protein: CASSVRNLPQETQYF. The chain is built from TRBV9 and TRBJ2-5; no clear D gene. The V gene lost 1 base and the J gene lost 2 bases, with 12 bases spanning the gap. Germline CDR1 SGDLS, CDR2 YYNGEE. CDR3 length: 15 residues.

This clonotype has a handful of counts. The gene calls are TRBV28 and TRBJ1-6, with TRBD1 identical over 9 bases. Germline CDR1 is MDHEN and CDR2 is SYDVKM. The J segment lost 7 bases and the V segment lost 4 bases, leaving 5 bases of the junction unmatched. The CDR3 covers 15 residues. The CDR3 loop is CASSSGDRVNSPLHF. The CDR3 coding sequence is TGTGCCAGCAGTTCAGGGGACAGGGTGAATTCACCCCTCCACTTT. Together with reference TRBV28 and TRBJ1-6, the CDR3 gives the full variable domain: DVKVTQSSRYLVKRTGEKVFLECVQDMDHENMFWYRQDPGLGLRLIYFSYDVKMKEKGDIPEGYSVSREKKERFSLILESASTNQTSMYLCASSSGDRVNSPLHFGNGTRLTVT.